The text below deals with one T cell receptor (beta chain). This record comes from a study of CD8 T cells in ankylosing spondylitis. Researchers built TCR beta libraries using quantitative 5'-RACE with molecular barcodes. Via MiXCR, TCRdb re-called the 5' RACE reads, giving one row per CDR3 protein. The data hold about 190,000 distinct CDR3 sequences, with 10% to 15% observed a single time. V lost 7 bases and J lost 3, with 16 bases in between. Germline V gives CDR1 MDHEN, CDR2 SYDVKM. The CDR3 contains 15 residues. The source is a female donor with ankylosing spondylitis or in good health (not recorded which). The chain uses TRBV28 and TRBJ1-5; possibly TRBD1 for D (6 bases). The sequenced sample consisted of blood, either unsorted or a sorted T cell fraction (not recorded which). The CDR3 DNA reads TGTGCCAGCACTCCCGGACAGAGCCTCAATCAGCCCCAGCATTTT. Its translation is CASTPGQSLNQPQHF.